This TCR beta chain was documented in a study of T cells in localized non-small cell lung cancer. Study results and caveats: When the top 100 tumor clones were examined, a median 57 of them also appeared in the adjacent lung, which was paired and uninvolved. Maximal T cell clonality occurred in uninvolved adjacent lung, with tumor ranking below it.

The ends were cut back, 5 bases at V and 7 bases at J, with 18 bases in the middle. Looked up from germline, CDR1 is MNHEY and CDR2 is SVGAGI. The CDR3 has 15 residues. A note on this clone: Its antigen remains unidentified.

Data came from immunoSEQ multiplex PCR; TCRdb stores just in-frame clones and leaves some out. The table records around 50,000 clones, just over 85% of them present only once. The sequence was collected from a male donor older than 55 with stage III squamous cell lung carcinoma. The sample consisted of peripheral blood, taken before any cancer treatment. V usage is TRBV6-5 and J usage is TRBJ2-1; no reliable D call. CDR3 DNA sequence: TGTGCCAGCAGTCACATTCGGACGGGTCGGAATGAGCAGTTCTTC. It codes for CASSHIRTGRNEQFF.